The next 24 T cell receptor beta chains were all read from a single sample in a study of T cell responses to AZD1222 COVID-19 vaccine. Clones were read by immunoSEQ multiplex PCR, and TCRdb kept only the in-frame ones, dropping some. The sample shows roughly 130,000 clones, roughly 85% of them seen only once. The sample consisted of peripheral blood, taken on day 0 of AZD1222 vaccination. The source of these receptors is an adult in good health.

The chain recombines TRBV3-1 (or the pseudogene TRBV3-2) with TRBJ2-5, with 8 positions matching TRBD2. V dropped 1 base and J dropped 5; count of bases not matched to a gene: 12. The CDR3 contains 17 residues. Germline lookup yields CDR1 LGHDT and CDR2 YNNKEL (reference sequence). As DNA, the CDR3 is TGTGCCAGCAGCCAAGGACCCGGGGGGGCCGGGTTGGAGACCCAGTACTTC. This sequence encodes CASSQGPGGAGLETQYF.

This clone was seen once. The chain recombines TRBV7-2 with TRBJ1-2; D call uncertain. The CDR3 is 13 residues long. The germline V gene has CDR1 SGHTA and CDR2 FQGNSA. Deletions cut 5 bases from V and 3 bases from J, with 10 bases between. As DNA, the CDR3 is TGTGCCAGCAGCCCTCACGGGGACTATGGCTACACCTTC. Residues: CASSPHGDYGYTF.

This chain links TRBV10-1 with TRBJ2-5; D remains unclear. Germline V gene lookup returns CDR1 WNHNN and CDR2 SYGVQD (reference sequence). This CDR3 is 12 amino acids long. Trimming shortened V by 0 bases and J by 4 bases, and 3 bases separated the two germline ends. The CDR3 reads CASSESGETQYF. CDR3 sequence (DNA): TGCGCCAGCAGTGAGTCGGGAGAGACCCAGTACTTC.

This chain links TRBV5-6 with TRBJ1-4; D remains ambiguous. V lost 5 bases, J lost 4 bases, and 15 bases lay in between. Germline V lookup: CDR1 SGHDT, CDR2 YYEEEE. The CDR3 runs to 15 residues. In DNA form, the CDR3 reads TGTGCCAGCAGTTACCGTAACGGCCATAATGAAAAACTGTTTTTT. This translates into CASSYRNGHNEKLFF. Full variable domain (rest looked up from reference TRBV5-6 and TRBJ1-4): DAGVTQSPTHLIKTRGQQVTLRCSPKSGHDTVSWYQQALGQGPQFIFQYYEEEERQRGNFPDRFSGHQFPNYSSELNVNALLLGDSALYLCASSYRNGHNEKLFFGSGTQLSVL.

The chain carries TRBV29-1 and TRBJ2-2; D is possibly TRBD1 (5 bases). CDR1 is SQVTM, CDR2 ANQGSEA, per germline. V gave up 4 bases and J gave up 4 bases, with 13 bases separating them. This CDR3 is built from 14 residues. The CDR3: CSVGSGQPTGELFF. The DNA of the CDR3 is TGCAGCGTTGGTTCAGGGCAGCCCACCGGGGAGCTGTTTTTT.

The CDR3 loop reads CASSAGLAGLVYEQYF. The CDR3, as DNA: TGTGCCAGCAGTGCGGGACTAGCGGGACTAGTCTACGAGCAGTACTTC. This chain links TRBV6-1 with TRBJ2-7, with TRBD2 matching 13 bases. The V gene end was trimmed by 4 bases and the J gene end by 3 bases; junction bases not matched to a gene: 6. This CDR3 is 16 amino acids long. From germline, CDR1 is MNHNS and CDR2 SASEGT.

V is TRBV19 and J is TRBJ1-6; D might be TRBD1 (5 bases). The V and J ends lost 7 bases and 8 bases respectively, with 18 bases between them. This CDR3 has 15 amino acids. Germline V gene lookup returns CDR1 LNHDA and CDR2 SQIVND (reference sequence). CDR3 sequence: CASTGDRGGDSPLHF. CDR3 bases: TGTGCCAGTACTGGGGACCGCGGTGGAGATTCACCCCTCCACTTT.

This clone was observed a handful of times. The genes are TRBV28 and TRBJ2-7, with 9 nucleotides matching TRBD2. The CDR3 sequence is 15 residues long. Germline assignment: CDR1 MDHEN and CDR2 SYDVKM. Trimming removed 2 bases from V and 1 base from J; junction bases left unmatched: 3. This CDR3 is CASSLLSGGSYEQYF. The CDR3 DNA reads TGTGCCAGCAGTTTACTTAGCGGGGGATCCTACGAGCAGTACTTC.

The rearrangement joins TRBV19 to TRBJ1-5, with 8 bases matching TRBD1. This CDR3 comprises 15 residues. Trimming removed 2 bases from V and 4 bases from J; junction bases left unmatched: 4. The germline V gene encodes CDR1 LNHDA and CDR2 SQIVND (reference sequence). CDR3 amino acids: CASSINRDRNQPQHF. CDR3 nucleotide sequence: TGTGCCAGTAGTATAAACCGGGACAGGAATCAGCCCCAGCATTTT.

The chain recombines TRBV27 with TRBJ2-3; the D gene is possibly TRBD1 (5 bases). The CDR3 has 18 amino acids. Germline V lookup: CDR1 MNHEY, CDR2 SMNVEV (reference sequence). V gave up 9 bases and J gave up 5 bases, with 30 bases separating them. The chain's CDR3 is CARGNNPTEAKVVDTQYF. CDR3 bases: TGTGCCAGGGGGAACAACCCGACAGAGGCAAAAGTGGTAGATACGCAGTATTTT.

This chain connects TRBV30 to TRBJ1-5; D gene uncertain. V lost 2 bases to trimming and J lost 3 bases, with 5 bases between them. CDR1 and CDR2 from the germline V gene are GTSNPN and SVGIG (reference sequence). The CDR3 has 12 amino acids. DNA for the CDR3: TGTGCCTGGAGTACAGACAATCAGCCCCAGCATTTT. It specifies CAWSTDNQPQHF.

The rearrangement uses TRBV2 and TRBJ1-3; D perhaps matches TRBD1 (6 bases). The V gene lost 10 bases and the J gene lost 0 bases, with 13 bases spanning the gap. Germline CDR1 and CDR2: SNHLY and FYNNEI. CDR3 length equals 14 residues. The CDR3, as DNA: TGTGCCACCAACAGGGCCAGCTCTGGAAACACCATATATTTT. It encodes CATNRASSGNTIYF.

The chain carries TRBV5-5 and TRBJ2-7; D gene unclear. Germline V gene sequence: CDR1 SGHKS, CDR2 YYEKEE (reference sequence). Trimming cost V 2 bases and J 1 base, with 7 bases left between them. CDR3 length: 13 amino acids. The DNA of the CDR3 is TGTGCCAGCAGCTTACACCCTTCCTACGAGCAGTACTTC. Protein product: CASSLHPSYEQYF.

The rearrangement joins TRBV14 to TRBJ1-2; D is uncertain. Trimming removed 1 base from V and 5 bases from J, with 5 bases in between. CDR1 is SGHDN and CDR2 is FVKESK in the germline V gene. CDR3 length: 12 amino acids. The CDR3 loop is CASSQGRYGYTF. The CDR3 nucleotides are TGTGCCAGCAGCCAAGGGCGGTATGGCTACACCTTC.

The CDR3, as DNA: TGCAGTGCTAGTTTTACCGGGACAGCCCTCCAAGAGACCCAGTACTTC. It codes for CSASFTGTALQETQYF. The chain links TRBV20-1 to TRBJ2-5; 7 bases align to TRBD1. The V gene's germline CDR1 is DFQATT and CDR2 SNEGSKA (reference sequence). V lost 3 bases, J lost 1 base, and 11 bases stayed unmatched. The CDR3 has 16 residues.

This chain joins TRBV3-1 (or the pseudogene TRBV3-2) and TRBJ2-4; D might be TRBD1 (6 bases). Per germline, CDR1 LGHDT and CDR2 YNNKEL (reference sequence). V was clipped by 4 bases and J by 1 base, with 20 bases between them. CDR3 length: 18 amino acids. The DNA for the CDR3 is TGTGCCAGCAGCCCGCCTATCTCAGGGGTGAAGGCCAAAAACATTCAGTACTTC. Its translation is CASSPPISGVKAKNIQYF.

The V and J genes are TRBV19 and TRBJ1-2; D is ambiguous. Germline values: CDR1 LNHDA, CDR2 SQIVND (reference sequence). V was cut by 5 bases and J by 4 bases, with 17 bases left in between. The CDR3 spans 15 residues. The CDR3 spells CASSPLGRYLYGYTF. The CDR3, as DNA: TGTGCCAGTAGTCCCCTTGGCCGCTACCTCTATGGCTACACCTTC.

This clone was seen more than once but under ten times. J is TRBJ1-4 and V is TRBV2; possible D gene TRBD1, 6 bases. CDR1 and CDR2 (germline): SNHLY, FYNNEI. This CDR3 has 15 amino acids. Trimming took off 7 bases at V and 7 bases at J, with 19 bases between the two ends. CDR3 nucleotide sequence: TGTGCCAGCATTCAGACAGGAGCTCGGGGTGAAAAACTGTTTTTT. Protein: CASIQTGARGEKLFF.

This chain uses TRBV7-8 with TRBJ1-2; the D is unclear. The CDR3 contains 15 residues. The V gene's germline CDR1 is SGHVS and CDR2 FQNEAQ. V was shortened by 5 bases and J by 3 bases, with 16 bases between the two germline ends. DNA for the CDR3: TGTGCCAGCAGCGCCAGAACACCCCGGGACTATGGCTACACCTTC. It translates to CASSARTPRDYGYTF.

V is TRBV6-1 and J is TRBJ1-3; D ambiguous. CDR3 length equals 16 residues. V gave up 1 base and J gave up 0 bases, with 10 bases separating them. CDR1 and CDR2 (germline): MNHNS, SASEGT. The CDR3 coding sequence is TGTGCCAGCAGTGAAGGGGCGATTAGCTCTGGAAACACCATATATTTT. Translation: CASSEGAISSGNTIYF.

The rearrangement joins TRBV7-8 to TRBJ2-2, with 11 bases aligning to TRBD2. V dropped 2 bases and J dropped 4; count of bases not matched to a gene: 9. The CDR3 covers 18 residues. Germline CDR1 reads SGHVS; CDR2 reads FQNEAQ. The CDR3 coding sequence is TGTGCCAGCAGCTTATGGTCTAGCGGGGGGCAAGGCACCGGGGAGCTGTTTTTT. Protein sequence: CASSLWSSGGQGTGELFF.

The chain employs TRBV5-1 and TRBJ2-2; no clear D. V shed 4 bases and J shed 4 bases, with 11 bases lying between them. The germline CDR1 and CDR2 sequences are SGHRS and YFSETQ. This CDR3 is 14 amino acids long. The CDR3 loop reads CASSPLVATGELFF. For the CDR3, the DNA is TGCGCCAGCAGCCCCCTTGTGGCCACCGGGGAGCTGTTTTTT.

DNA for the CDR3: TGTGCCAGCAGCGTTCAAGTAAACCCAAGGGATTCACCCCTCCACTTT. Residues: CASSVQVNPRDSPLHF. The chain couples TRBV9 to TRBJ1-6, with D unclear. The CDR3 is 16 amino acids. Per the germline V gene, CDR1 is SGDLS and CDR2 is YYNGEE. V was clipped by 2 bases and J by 8 bases, with 17 bases between them.

The chain employs TRBV7-3 and TRBJ2-7; 9 nucleotides match TRBD2. With V trimmed by 3 bases and J by 2 bases, 5 bases remained unmatched. The CDR3 loop spans 15 amino acids. Germline lookup yields CDR1 SGHTA and CDR2 FQGTGA. CDR3: CASSLRLAGPYEQYF. The CDR3 DNA reads TGTGCCAGCAGCTTGAGGCTAGCGGGGCCCTACGAGCAGTACTTC.